The 21 T cell receptor beta chains listed next were all sequenced from one sample in a study of T-cell reconstitution after alpha-beta-depleted transplantation in children. Unique molecular identifiers were built into the TCRbeta library. One entry per CDR3 protein, called by TCRdb with MiXCR from the PCR reads. The repertoire holds some 600,000 distinct CDR3 sequences, with about 15% as singletons. The material was PBMCs from the stem cell graft donor, obtained from the stem cell graft. These receptors were obtained from a human donor who donated a stem cell graft to a child with acute myeloid leukemia.

V and J are TRBV7-2 and TRBJ2-3; D uncertain. Trimming removed 5 bases from V and 9 bases from J, with 15 bases in between. Per the germline V gene, CDR1 is SGHTA and CDR2 is FQGNSA. The CDR3 extends over 13 amino acids. Here the CDR3 reads CASSQPVRRTQYF. As DNA, the CDR3 is TGTGCCAGCAGCCAGCCGGTGAGGCGGACGCAGTATTTT.

The chain recombines TRBV4-2 with TRBJ2-1; TRBD2 matches at 13 bases. The CDR3 contains 18 residues. Looked up from germline, CDR1 is LGHNA and CDR2 is YNFKEQ. The trim removed 4 bases at V and 8 bases at J, leaving 14 bases unmatched. The CDR3 DNA reads TGTGCCAGCAGCCGAGCCGAACTAGCGGGGGGGCGGGTGGATGAGCAGTTCTTC. This encodes CASSRAELAGGRVDEQFF.

The V call is TRBV4-3, the J call TRBJ1-2; a weak D match, TRBD1 (5 bases). The CDR3 extends over 14 amino acids. V lost 3 bases to trimming and J lost 8 bases, with 16 bases between them. Germline V gene lookup returns CDR1 LGHNA and CDR2 YSLEER. The CDR3 loop is CASSQGRLLGGYTF. CDR3 sequence (DNA): TGCGCCAGCAGCCAGGGACGGCTTCTCGGAGGCTACACCTTC.

Many counts were recorded for this clonotype. J is TRBJ2-7 and V is TRBV6-5, with no clear D. V was shortened by 0 bases and J by 4 bases, with 16 bases between the two germline ends. The CDR3 contains 16 residues. The V gene's germline CDR1 is MNHEY and CDR2 SVGAGI. The DNA of the CDR3 is TGTGCCAGCAGTTACTCATACCAAGGGATAGGTTACGAGCAGTACTTC. It is translated as CASSYSYQGIGYEQYF.

V usage is TRBV5-6 and J usage is TRBJ2-3; either TRBD1 or TRBD2 may supply D (6 bases each). Trimming pared 3 bases from V and 6 bases from J, leaving 20 bases between. This CDR3 is built from 16 residues. The germline gives CDR1 SGHDT, CDR2 YYEEEE. The chain's CDR3 is CASSWEDSRSWDTQYF. In DNA form, the CDR3 reads TGTGCCAGCAGCTGGGAGGACAGCCGCTCGTGGGATACGCAGTATTTT.

Many counts were recorded for this clonotype. This chain joins TRBV6-1 and TRBJ2-1, with TRBD2 matching over 12 bases. The ends lost 6 bases at V and 8 bases at J; junction bases unmatched: 8. This CDR3 region has 15 residues. Germline V gene sequence: CDR1 MNHNS, CDR2 SASEGT. The CDR3 loop is CASSHPSGGAYEQFF. The CDR3 region has the DNA TGTGCCAGCAGCCATCCTAGCGGGGGGGCCTATGAGCAGTTCTTC.

This clonotype was seen a few times. The chain is built from TRBV5-1 and TRBJ2-1; possible D gene TRBD2, 6 bases. Looked up from germline, CDR1 is SGHRS and CDR2 is YFSETQ. V was trimmed by 0 bases and J by 6 bases, leaving 19 bases between them. The CDR3 is 17 amino acids. CDR3 residues: CASSLEGSGFLINEQFF. The CDR3 nucleotides read TGCGCCAGCAGCTTGGAGGGTAGCGGTTTCTTGATCAATGAGCAGTTCTTC.

There are many counts of this clonotype. The chain links TRBV20-1 to TRBJ2-5, with D tentatively TRBD1 or TRBD2 (6 bases each). The V gene lost 6 bases and the J gene lost 0 bases, with 14 bases spanning the gap. Germline lookup yields CDR1 DFQATT and CDR2 SNEGSKA (reference sequence). CDR3 size: 14 residues. This chain's CDR3 is CSARGRDYQETQYF. The CDR3 coding sequence is TGCAGTGCACGGGGGCGGGACTACCAAGAGACCCAGTACTTC.

This clonotype was seen many times. The chain has TRBV27 and TRBJ1-6, with D uncertain. The germline V gene encodes CDR1 MNHEY and CDR2 SMNVEV (reference sequence). Trimming removed 4 bases at V and 7 bases at J, with 20 bases between. CDR3 size: 17 residues. The DNA of the CDR3 is TGTGCCAGCAGTTCGACCGACCTAGCTAAGTGGAATTCACCCCTCCACTTT. This sequence encodes CASSSTDLAKWNSPLHF.

This clonotype appeared a few times. The chain uses TRBV6-2 or TRBV6-3 and TRBJ1-1, with D uncertain. V was clipped by 7 bases and J by 1 base, with 10 bases between them. CDR1 MNHEY and CDR2 SVGEGT come from the germline V gene. CDR3 length equals 13 residues. DNA for the CDR3: TGTGCCAGCACCTCCGTCTGGAACACTGAAGCTTTCTTT. Its protein product is CASTSVWNTEAFF.

The chain joins TRBV2 to TRBJ2-1; 10 nucleotides match TRBD2. The germline V gene encodes CDR1 SNHLY and CDR2 FYNNEI. The trim removed 2 bases at V and 7 bases at J, leaving 5 bases unmatched. The CDR3 has 15 residues. This CDR3 is CASSELGLAENEQFF. The CDR3 DNA follows: TGTGCCAGCAGTGAACTAGGACTAGCGGAAAATGAGCAGTTCTTC.

This clonotype was picked up one time. This sequence joins TRBV15 and TRBJ2-1, with 7 bases identical to TRBD2. Germline V gene sequence: CDR1 LNHNV, CDR2 YYDKDF (reference sequence). V gave up 0 bases and J gave up 0 bases; unmatched junction bases: 8. There are 18 residues in the CDR3. The CDR3 loop is CATSRDFERGLSYNEQFF. The DNA for the CDR3 is TGTGCCACCAGCAGAGATTTCGAGCGGGGCCTCTCCTACAATGAGCAGTTCTTC.

This clonotype was counted only a few times. The CDR3 DNA is TGCGCCAGCAGCTTGGAGGGAGACGGCCAGACCCAGTACTTC. This codes for CASSLEGDGQTQYF. The gene calls are TRBV5-1 and TRBJ2-5; D may be TRBD2 (5 bases). CDR1 SGHRS and CDR2 YFSETQ come from the germline V gene. V lost 0 bases, J lost 6 bases, and 12 bases lay in between. The CDR3 spans 14 residues.

This clonotype has at least ten counts. The gene calls are TRBV15 and TRBJ2-5, with unresolved D. V lost 0 bases, J lost 3 bases, and 11 bases lay in between. This CDR3 is 15 amino acids long. Germline CDR1 and CDR2: LNHNV and YYDKDF (reference sequence). The CDR3 loop reads CATSRDIRFEETQYF. The CDR3 DNA reads as TGTGCCACCAGCAGAGATATCCGATTTGAAGAGACCCAGTACTTC.

This clonotype was counted between two and nine times. The V and J genes are TRBV5-6 and TRBJ1-1, with a possible D match to TRBD1 (5 bases). V was cut by 1 base and J by 5 bases, with 18 bases left in between. The CDR3 totals 16 residues. Germline-derived CDR1 and CDR2 are SGHDT and YYEEEE. The CDR3 nucleotides read TGTGCCAGCAGCTTGAACCGTCGTGGGGGAAGAACTGAAGCTTTCTTT. Translation: CASSLNRRGGRTEAFF.

This clonotype was found a few times. The chain recombines TRBV12-3 or TRBV12-4 with TRBJ2-2, with TRBD1 as a possible D gene (5 bases). The CDR3 loop spans 14 amino acids. Deletions cut 7 bases from V and 0 bases from J, with 9 bases between. CDR3 amino acids: CASIPTANTGELFF. Written as DNA, the CDR3 is TGTGCCAGCATACCGACAGCGAACACCGGGGAGCTGTTTTTT.

In its sample, this clonotype was seen many times. The chain combines TRBV20-1 with TRBJ1-4; no clear D. Trimming removed 5 bases at V and 8 bases at J, with 18 bases between. The germline gives CDR1 DFQATT, CDR2 SNEGSKA (reference sequence). The CDR3 is 14 residues long. The CDR3 sequence is CSAFGPASYEKLFF. The CDR3 nucleotides are TGCAGTGCTTTTGGACCTGCCAGTTACGAAAAACTGTTTTTT.

The sample holds many counts of this clonotype. The chain has TRBV20-1 and TRBJ2-7; 11 nucleotides match TRBD2. CDR1 and CDR2 (germline): DFQATT, SNEGSKA (reference sequence). The CDR3 is made up of 15 amino acids. V shed 6 bases and J 1 base; nucleotides not matched to a gene: 8. This chain's CDR3 is CSAKSSGGPSYEQYF. DNA for the CDR3: TGCAGTGCCAAATCTAGCGGGGGGCCTTCCTACGAGCAGTACTTC.

This clonotype was found a few times. The chain uses TRBV6-2 or TRBV6-3 and TRBJ1-2; possibly TRBD1 for D (6 bases). Trimming cost V 1 base and J 6 bases, with 12 bases left between them. The CDR3 is 14 amino acids. The germline V gene has CDR1 MNHEY and CDR2 SVGEGT. CDR3 region: CASSYYRTADGYTF. In nucleotides, the CDR3 is TGTGCCAGCAGTTACTACAGGACAGCAGATGGCTACACCTTC.

V usage is TRBV6-2 or TRBV6-3 and J usage is TRBJ2-3; D unresolved. The length of the CDR3 is 17 residues. CDR1 MNHEY and CDR2 SVGEGT come from the germline V gene. The V gene lost 4 bases and the J gene lost 7 bases, with 24 bases spanning the gap. DNA of the CDR3: TGTGCCAGCAGTTTTTCCGCGGAACCCATTCCTACGAATACGCAGTATTTT. The encoded protein is CASSFSAEPIPTNTQYF.

The chain joins TRBV11-2 to TRBJ2-3; the match to TRBD2 covers 8 bases. The germline CDR1 and CDR2 sequences are SGHAT and FQNNGV. The length of the CDR3 is 15 residues. V was pared by 6 bases and J by 3 bases, with 8 bases of the junction left unmatched. CDR3 in amino acids: CASRGTRLRTDTQYF. CDR3 in DNA: TGTGCCAGCAGGGGGACTAGGTTGAGAACAGATACGCAGTATTTT. The complete variable domain, with remaining parts taken from reference TRBV11-2 and TRBJ2-3, reads EAGVAQSPRYKIIEKRQSVAFWCNPISGHATLYWYQQILGQGPKLLIQFQNNGVVDDSQLPKDRFSAERLKGVDSTLKIQPAKLEDSAVYLCASRGTRLRTDTQYFGPGTRLTVL.